This T cell receptor beta chain stems from a study of blood T cell repertoires in COVID-19. The wider study: Whether acute or convalescent, the COVID-19 samples came from the United States, Italy and Spain. T cells, B-cell-depleted T cells, or PBMCs supplied cDNA or gDNA.

CDR1 LNHNV and CDR2 YYDKDF come from the germline V gene (reference sequence). The CDR3 sequence is 14 residues long. V shed 4 bases, J shed 7 bases, and the junction held 5 bases outside the gene matches. Original processing methods: How many nucleated cells were present was estimated from reference gene primer amplification. Repertoires were generated with immunoSEQ multiplex PCR, while TCRdb's copy carries only in-frame clones and drops some. V and J calls and clone size are as listed in that table; D and trimming were resolved from the DNA. The sample includes 150,000 to 200,000 clones, 75% to 90% of them seen just once.

The rearrangement links TRBV15 to TRBJ2-1; 9 bases map to TRBD2. The specimen was peripheral blood. This TCR derives from a human donor in a cohort sampled during active COVID-19. DNA of the CDR3: TGTGCCACCAGCACTCGGACTAGCGAAAATGAGCAGTTCTTC. It translates to CATSTRTSENEQFF.